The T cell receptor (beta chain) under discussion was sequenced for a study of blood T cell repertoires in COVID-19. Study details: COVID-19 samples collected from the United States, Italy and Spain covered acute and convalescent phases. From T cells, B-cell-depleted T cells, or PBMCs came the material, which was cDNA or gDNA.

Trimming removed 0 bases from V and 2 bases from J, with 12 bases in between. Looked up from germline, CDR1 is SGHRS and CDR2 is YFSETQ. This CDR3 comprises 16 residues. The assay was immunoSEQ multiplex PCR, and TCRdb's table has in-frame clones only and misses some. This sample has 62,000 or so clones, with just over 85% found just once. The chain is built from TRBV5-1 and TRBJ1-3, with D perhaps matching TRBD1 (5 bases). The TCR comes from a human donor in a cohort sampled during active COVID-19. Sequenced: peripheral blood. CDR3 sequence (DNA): TGCGCCAGCAGCTTGGCCTTGGGGCGTACTGGAAACACCATATATTTT. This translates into CASSLALGRTGNTIYF.